This T cell receptor (beta chain) came from a study of T cells after yellow fever vaccination. The CDR3 is made up of 14 amino acids. V lost 4 bases to trimming and J lost 3 bases, with 10 bases between them. TCRdb re-analysed the 5' RACE reads in MiXCR, keeping a single row per CDR3 protein. The sample lists hundreds of thousands of distinct CDR3 sequences, 15% to 20% occurring once. J is TRBJ1-5 and V is TRBV12-3 or TRBV12-4, with D perhaps matching TRBD1 (5 bases). This TCR was sampled from a man under 40 who received the YFV17D yellow fever vaccine. This material consisted of PBMCs, taken 15 days after the yellow fever booster vaccination. The DNA for the CDR3 is TGTGCCAGCAGTTCTTACGGGACCAATCAGCCCCAGCATTTT. Its protein product is CASSSYGTNQPQHF.